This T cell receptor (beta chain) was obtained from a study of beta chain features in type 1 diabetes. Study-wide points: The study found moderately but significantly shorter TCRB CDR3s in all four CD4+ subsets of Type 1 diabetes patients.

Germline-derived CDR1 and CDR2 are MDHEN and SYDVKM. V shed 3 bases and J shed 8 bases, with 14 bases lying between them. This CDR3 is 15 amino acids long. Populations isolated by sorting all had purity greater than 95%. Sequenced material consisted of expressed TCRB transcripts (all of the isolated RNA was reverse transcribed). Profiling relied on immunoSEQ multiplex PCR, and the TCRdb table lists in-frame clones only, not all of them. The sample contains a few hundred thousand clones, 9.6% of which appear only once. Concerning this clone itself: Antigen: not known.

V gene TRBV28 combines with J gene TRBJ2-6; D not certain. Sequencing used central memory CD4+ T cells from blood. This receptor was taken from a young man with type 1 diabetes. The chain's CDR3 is CASSFPRLGSNVLTF. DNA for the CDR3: TGTGCCAGCAGTTTTCCCCGATTAGGCTCCAACGTCCTGACTTTC. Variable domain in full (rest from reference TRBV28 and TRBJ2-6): DVKVTQSSRYLVKRTGEKVFLECVQDMDHENMFWYRQDPGLGLRLIYFSYDVKMKEKGDIPEGYSVSREKKERFSLILESASTNQTSMYLCASSFPRLGSNVLTFGAGSRLTVL.